This T cell receptor (beta chain) was obtained from a study of somatic mutations in T cells in chronic GVHD (dated by TCRdb to about 2020). About this clone itself: Its recognized antigen is unknown. Base qualities are missing; no much larger clone stands one base away.

A distance of 8 bases separates the germline ends of V and J, which lose 1 base and 7 bases respectively. The CDR3, from cysteine to phenylalanine, totals 14 residues. Only CDR3 DNA is held: 42 bases, read in frame from base 1. The germline V gene specifies SGHVS as CDR1 and FNYEAQ as CDR2. For sorting, staining was performed with anti-CD3, anti-CD4, anti-CD8 and a Vbeta20 antibody from the IOTest Beta Mark kit on a FACSAria III, and a purity above 97% was achieved. Peripheral blood was drawn into sodium heparin tubes, and mononuclear cells were separated by Ficoll-Paque PLUS density gradient centrifugation. CD4+ Vbeta20+, CD4+ Vbeta20-, and CD8+ T cell fractions were FACS-sorted before TCRbeta deep sequencing. Genomic DNA was isolated and then used for TCRbeta deep sequencing. TCRbeta CDR3 sequencing and initial data processing were performed as a commercial service with the immunoSEQ assay. As for the original processing: Reads were demultiplexed, adapter and primer sequences removed, similar clones merged by frequency-ratio clustering, and V, D, J genes annotated with IMGT. TCRdb stores this immuneACCESS table with in-frame sequences only. Part of the clones is absent; in the studies checked, under half of the shortfall reflects unresolved V genes, and no reason is known for the rest. The V and J calls and clone size are taken from that table; D and trimming were inferred from the DNA. Counted in this sample were 13,000 or so clones; around 73% of them appeared once. The ten biggest clones cover about 30% of the sample.

The chain is encoded by TRBV7-6 joined to TRBJ1-6, with the D segment identity uncertain. Sequencing was done on a sample of Vbeta20-negative CD4+ T cells from blood. Sample cell subset or site, as interpreted from the label and publication: CD4+ T cells sorted as TCR Vbeta20 negative by flow cytometry. The TCR was taken from a male patient in his forties or fifties with chronic graft-versus-host disease. Following a transplant, a fraction of the T cells may be traceable to the graft donor. CDR3 region: CASSLGTGNSPLHF. The DNA sequence follows: TGTGCCAGCAGCTTAGGGACGGGAAATTCACCCCTCCACTTT. With all but the CDR3 taken from the reference TRBV7-6 and TRBJ1-6 genes, the full variable domain is: GAGVSQSPRYKVTKRGQDVALRCDPISGHVSLYWYRQALGQGPEFLTYFNYEAQQDKSGLPNDRFSAERPEGSISTLTIQRTEQRDSAMYRCASSLGTGNSPLHFGNGTRLTVT.